One sample yielded the 19 T cell receptor beta chains listed below, sequenced in a study of beta chain features in type 1 diabetes. Study-wide results and limits: Shorter TCRB CDR3s, moderately but significantly so, marked every one of the four CD4+ subsets in Type 1 diabetes patients.

No cognate antigen is known for these TCRs. Of the isolated RNA, all was reverse transcribed, and so the sequenced material was expressed TCRB transcripts. Assay used: immunoSEQ multiplex PCR; TCRdb lists only in-frame clones, some missing. This sample carries 300,000 to 400,000 clones, roughly 14% of them seen once, and the ten largest clones take 0.015%. Sequencing used naive CD4+ T cells from blood. Receptors were obtained from a woman under 30 with type 1 diabetes.

This clone was counted only a few times. This chain uses TRBV7-2 with TRBJ1-4; 7 nucleotides line up with TRBD1. The CDR3 length is 14 residues. The V gene end was trimmed by 7 bases and the J gene end by 7 bases; junction bases not matched to a gene: 9. The V gene's germline CDR1 is SGHTA and CDR2 FQGNSA. The chain's CDR3 is CASTSEEGAEKLFF. As DNA, the CDR3 is TGTGCCAGCACCTCAGAGGAGGGGGCTGAAAAACTGTTTTTT.

This clone was seen more than once but under ten times. The chain recombines TRBV11-2 with TRBJ1-5; tentative D call: TRBD1 (5 bases). V lost 0 bases to trimming and J lost 8 bases, with 11 bases between them. The CDR3 consists of 14 residues. Germline V gene sequence: CDR1 SGHAT, CDR2 FQNNGV. As DNA, the CDR3 is TGTGCCAGCAGCTTAGAGGGGAGGGGTGAGCCCCAGCATTTT. This sequence encodes CASSLEGRGEPQHF. Full variable domain (missing parts from reference TRBV11-2 and TRBJ1-5): EAGVAQSPRYKIIEKRQSVAFWCNPISGHATLYWYQQILGQGPKLLIQFQNNGVVDDSQLPKDRFSAERLKGVDSTLKIQPAKLEDSAVYLCASSLEGRGEPQHFGDGTRLSIL.

This clone was picked up a small number of times. This rearrangement joins TRBV28 to TRBJ2-5, with 11 bases that match TRBD1. V was pared by 7 bases and J by 5 bases, with 12 bases of the junction left unmatched. This CDR3 has 16 amino acids. The germline CDR1 and CDR2 sequences are MDHEN and SYDVKM. The CDR3 here is CASNPFPGQGVETQYF. The CDR3 bases are TGTGCCAGCAACCCCTTCCCGGGACAGGGGGTTGAGACCCAGTACTTC.

V is TRBV29-1 and J is TRBJ2-3; D is possibly TRBD2 (6 bases). V lost 4 bases to trimming and J lost 4 bases, with 12 bases between them. The CDR3 consists of 13 residues. Germline-derived CDR1 and CDR2 are SQVTM and ANQGSEA. CDR3 nucleotides: TGCAGCGTTGCCGGGAGAATGGCAGATACGCAGTATTTT. This gives the protein CSVAGRMADTQYF.

The rearrangement joins TRBV19 to TRBJ1-5; maybe TRBD1 (6 bases). CDR1 is LNHDA and CDR2 is SQIVND in the germline V gene (reference sequence). The CDR3 has 14 amino acids. V dropped 8 bases and J dropped 3 bases, with 14 bases sitting between them. DNA of the CDR3: TGTGCCAGTTCAGGGGCGAGCTTCAATCAGCCCCAGCATTTT. Residues: CASSGASFNQPQHF.

In its sample, this clone was seen a few times. The chain links TRBV29-1 to TRBJ2-7, with 7 positions matching TRBD2. CDR1 and CDR2 (germline): SQVTM, ANQGSEA. This CDR3 region has 14 residues. With V trimmed by 4 bases and J by 6 bases, 12 bases remained unmatched. The CDR3 bases are TGCAGCGTTGTACCCCGGATGAGCGGGACCGAGCAGTACTTC. It is translated as CSVVPRMSGTEQYF.

The J gene is TRBJ2-3, the V gene TRBV15; weak D call: TRBD2 (7 bases). This CDR3 has 16 residues. Germline CDR1 and CDR2: LNHNV and YYDKDF (reference sequence). Trimming took 1 base from V and 6 from J, leaving 17 bases between them. The CDR3 spells CATSRARGGGEDTQYF. The CDR3 DNA reads TGTGCCACCAGCAGAGCTCGGGGCGGGGGCGAGGATACGCAGTATTTT.

This clone was found a few times. The rearrangement joins TRBV7-9 to TRBJ2-1; TRBD2 matches at 8 bases. Germline CDR1 is SEHNR and CDR2 is FQNEAQ (reference sequence). Trimming at V came to 6 bases and at J to 8 bases, leaving 12 bases not matched to a gene. This CDR3 has 15 residues. The CDR3 DNA follows: TGTGCCAGCAGTTCCGCCCGTAGCGGGACCCATGAGCAGTTCTTC. Encoded protein: CASSSARSGTHEQFF.

This chain joins TRBV7-9 and TRBJ1-2; D gene uncertain. Germline-derived CDR1 and CDR2 are SEHNR and FQNEAQ (reference sequence). V shed 5 bases and J shed 3 bases, with 7 bases lying between them. CDR3 length: 12 amino acids. The CDR3 protein is CASSENDYGYTF. Written as DNA, the CDR3 is TGTGCCAGCAGCGAGAACGACTATGGCTACACCTTC.

There are a few counts of this clone. The chain is built from TRBV28 and TRBJ2-7; D not resolved. Germline CDR1 MDHEN, CDR2 SYDVKM. Trimming left V 3 bases short and J 2 bases short, with 5 bases between. This CDR3 spans 12 amino acids. The CDR3 region is CASSFSAYEQYF. CDR3 sequence (DNA): TGTGCCAGCAGTTTTTCCGCCTACGAGCAGTACTTC.

This clone was detected only a few times. The chain combines TRBV30 with TRBJ2-3; perhaps TRBD2 as D (5 bases). V gave up 4 bases and J gave up 5 bases, with 10 bases separating them. The germline CDR1 and CDR2 sequences are GTSNPN and SVGIG (reference sequence). The CDR3 is made up of 12 amino acids. CDR3 in amino acids: CAWTEAGDTQYF. CDR3 DNA: TGTGCCTGGACCGAGGCGGGAGATACGCAGTATTTT.

This clone was detected only a few times. V and J are TRBV7-2 and TRBJ2-7; D perhaps matches TRBD1 (6 bases). Deletions cut 5 bases from V and 1 base from J, with 15 bases between. Germline V gene lookup returns CDR1 SGHTA and CDR2 FQGNSA. This CDR3 comprises 15 residues. The CDR3 coding sequence is TGTGCCAGCAGCGTCACCGGGACATTGTCCTACGAGCAGTACTTC. It is translated as CASSVTGTLSYEQYF.

This sequence joins TRBV28 and TRBJ1-3; no definite D call. The CDR3 loop spans 16 amino acids. The V end was cut by 5 bases, the J end by 2 bases, with 16 bases between. Germline V gene sequence: CDR1 MDHEN, CDR2 SYDVKM. CDR3 in amino acids: CASSTPSAPPGNTIYF. The CDR3 DNA reads TGTGCCAGCAGTACGCCTTCCGCGCCCCCTGGAAACACCATATATTTT.

V gene TRBV5-4 combines with J gene TRBJ2-7; TRBD2 might be the D (6 bases). Per germline, CDR1 SGHNT and CDR2 YYREEE (reference sequence). The V end lost 6 bases, the J end lost 7 bases, and 14 bases lay between the germline ends. This CDR3 region has 12 residues. In nucleotides, the CDR3 is TGTGCCAGCATAGGTACCGCGGGAGAGCAGTACTTC. It codes for CASIGTAGEQYF.

The gene calls are TRBV30 and TRBJ2-6, with D maybe TRBD1 (5 bases). This CDR3 comprises 18 residues. Germline loops: CDR1 GTSNPN, CDR2 SVGIG (reference sequence). Trimming left V 4 bases short and J 0 bases short, with 19 bases between. Here the CDR3 DNA reads TGTGCCTGGAACCCCCGGCTAGGGGAACACTCTGGGGCCAACGTCCTGACTTTC. It encodes CAWNPRLGEHSGANVLTF.

The table lists this clone with a few counts. The J gene is TRBJ2-5, the V gene TRBV2; weak D call: TRBD1 (7 bases). Germline CDR1 SNHLY, CDR2 FYNNEI. This CDR3 is built from 12 residues. The germline V and J ends were trimmed by 7 bases and 4 bases, with 10 bases remaining between them. The CDR3 DNA sequence: TGTGCCAGCATTCAGGGGGGAGAGACCCAGTACTTC. Its protein product is CASIQGGETQYF. The whole variable domain, remainder taken from reference TRBV2 and TRBJ2-5, is EPEVTQTPSHQVTQMGQEVILRCVPISNHLYFYWYRQILGQKVEFLVSFYNNEISEKSEIFDDQFSVERPDGSNFTLKIRSTKLEDSAMYFCASIQGGETQYFGPGTRLLVL.

This clone was observed a few times. The CDR3 sequence: CASSLRREGETQYF. The CDR3 bases are TGTGCCAGCAGCTTACGGCGGGAGGGTGAGACCCAGTACTTC. The V call is TRBV7-2, the J call TRBJ2-5, with 9 bases identical to TRBD2. Per the germline V gene, CDR1 is SGHTA and CDR2 is FQGNSA. Unmatched junction bases numbered 3, after V lost 2 bases and J lost 5 bases. The CDR3 consists of 14 residues.

This clone was detected only a few times. DNA of the CDR3: TGCAGTGCTAGAGTGATAGATGAGCAGTTCTTC. This sequence encodes CSARVIDEQFF. The chain joins TRBV20-1 to TRBJ2-1, with unresolved D. Germline CDR1 is DFQATT and CDR2 is SNEGSKA (reference sequence). CDR3 size: 11 residues. V lost 1 base, J lost 8 bases, and 6 bases lay in between.

The V and J genes are TRBV29-1 and TRBJ2-3, with 8 bases lining up with TRBD2. The CDR3 totals 15 residues. Trimming removed 4 bases from V and 4 bases from J; junction bases left unmatched: 10. Germline-derived CDR1 and CDR2 are SQVTM and ANQGSEA. CDR3 coding DNA: TGCAGCGTTGTTTCGGCGGGAGGCCCACCAGATACGCAGTATTTT. It codes for CSVVSAGGPPDTQYF.